The 9 T cell receptor beta chains listed next were all sequenced from one sample in a study of T-cell reconstitution after alpha-beta-depleted transplantation in children. Unique molecular identifiers tagged the TCRbeta library. One entry per CDR3 protein, called by TCRdb with MiXCR from the PCR reads. The sample has roughly 590,000 distinct CDR3 sequences, around 16% seen once; the top ten hold about 1.1%. The sequencing here drew on PBMCs from the stem cell graft donor, taken from the stem cell graft. The origin of the receptors is a human donor who donated a stem cell graft to a child with acute myeloid leukemia.

This clonotype was counted ten times or more. The chain links TRBV20-1 to TRBJ2-3; TRBD2 aligns across 11 bases. This CDR3 spans 16 amino acids. The germline V gene has CDR1 DFQATT and CDR2 SNEGSKA (reference sequence). V shed 1 base and J 5 bases; nucleotides not matched to a gene: 8. CDR3 nucleotide sequence: TGCAGTGCTAGAGGTGGTAGCGGGGGGGCCGGAGATACGCAGTATTTT. This translates into CSARGGSGGAGDTQYF.

The chain uses TRBV5-5 and TRBJ2-3, with 8 bases aligning to TRBD2. CDR1 SGHKS and CDR2 YYEKEE come from the germline V gene (reference sequence). The CDR3 extends over 17 amino acids. The trim removed 1 base at V and 2 bases at J, leaving 9 bases unmatched. In nucleotides, the CDR3 is TGTGCCAGCAGCTTGAGGGAAGCGGGGGCCTACACAGATACGCAGTATTTT. Translated, it gives CASSLREAGAYTDTQYF.

This clonotype showed up many times. The chain is built from TRBV6-1 and TRBJ2-6; D possibly uses TRBD1 or TRBD2 (6 bases each). Germline CDR1 MNHNS, CDR2 SASEGT. The length of the CDR3 is 16 residues. Trimming removed 5 bases at V and 6 bases at J, with 17 bases between. The CDR3 is CASSPEDPGAANVLTF. CDR3 sequence (DNA): TGTGCCAGCAGTCCCGAGGACCCGGGGGCGGCCAACGTCCTGACTTTC.

The chain carries TRBV5-5 and TRBJ1-1; D not resolved. Germline V CDR1 and CDR2: SGHKS, YYEKEE (reference sequence). V lost 1 base and J lost 3, with 13 bases in between. The CDR3 has 15 residues. CDR3 sequence reads: CASSLNLAGDTEAFF. The CDR3, as DNA: TGTGCCAGCAGCTTGAACCTCGCAGGTGACACTGAAGCTTTCTTT.

This clonotype occurred many times. V usage is TRBV15 and J usage is TRBJ2-7; D unclear. This CDR3 is built from 14 residues. The germline V gene encodes CDR1 LNHNV and CDR2 YYDKDF (reference sequence). V was pared by 1 base and J by 0 bases, with 7 bases between. CDR3 DNA sequence: TGTGCCACCAGCAGAGGAAGGGCCTCCTACGAGCAGTACTTC. Translated, it gives CATSRGRASYEQYF. Together with reference TRBV15 and TRBJ2-7, the CDR3 gives the full variable domain: DAMVIQNPRYQVTQFGKPVTLSCSQTLNHNVMYWYQQKSSQAPKLLFHYYDKDFNNEADTPDNFQSRRPNTSFCFLDIRSPGLGDTAMYLCATSRGRASYEQYFGPGTRLTVT.

The sample holds many counts of this clonotype. The genes are TRBV20-1 and TRBJ1-1; D might be TRBD1 (5 bases). The CDR3 totals 14 residues. From germline, CDR1 is DFQATT and CDR2 SNEGSKA (reference sequence). V was pared by 5 bases and J by 0 bases, with 13 bases between. The CDR3 bases are TGCAGTGCTGGAACCGGGGCCTTGAACACTGAAGCTTTCTTT. This encodes CSAGTGALNTEAFF.

The table lists this clonotype with many counts. The chain is built from TRBV7-2 and TRBJ2-7, with D unresolved. The CDR3 length is 12 residues. V was trimmed by 5 bases and J by 3 bases, leaving 8 bases between them. Germline V gene lookup returns CDR1 SGHTA and CDR2 FQGNSA. The DNA of the CDR3 is TGTGCCAGCAGCCCGCGAATCTACGAGCAGTACTTC. The encoded protein is CASSPRIYEQYF.

The CDR3 DNA follows: TGTGCCAGCAGGGAGACACGACAGGGTGCAACTGAAGCTTTCTTT. Translated, it gives CASRETRQGATEAFF. This chain uses TRBV6-1 with TRBJ1-1; 7 nucleotides line up with TRBD1. The CDR3 spans 15 residues. The germline V gene encodes CDR1 MNHNS and CDR2 SASEGT. V shed 6 bases and J 5 bases; nucleotides not matched to a gene: 12.

This clonotype was detected many times. The genes are TRBV20-1 and TRBJ1-5; 7 bases are a match to TRBD1. The CDR3 totals 12 residues. CDR1 is DFQATT, CDR2 SNEGSKA, per germline (reference sequence). V was clipped by 6 bases and J by 5 bases; unmatched bases: 4. The CDR3 spells CSAGQTDQPQHF. For the CDR3, the DNA is TGCAGTGCGGGACAGACAGATCAGCCCCAGCATTTT.